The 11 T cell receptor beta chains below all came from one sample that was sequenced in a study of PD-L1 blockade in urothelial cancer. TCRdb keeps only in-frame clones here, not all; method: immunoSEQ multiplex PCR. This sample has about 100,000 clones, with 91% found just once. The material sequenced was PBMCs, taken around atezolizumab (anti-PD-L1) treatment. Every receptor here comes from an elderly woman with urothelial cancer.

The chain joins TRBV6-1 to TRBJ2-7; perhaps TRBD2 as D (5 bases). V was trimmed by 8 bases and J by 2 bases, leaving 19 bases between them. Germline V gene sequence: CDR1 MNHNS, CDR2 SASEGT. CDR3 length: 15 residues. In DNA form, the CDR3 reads TGTGCCAGCTTTCCCTCGGGAACCGCGGCCTACGAGCAGTACTTC. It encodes CASFPSGTAAYEQYF.

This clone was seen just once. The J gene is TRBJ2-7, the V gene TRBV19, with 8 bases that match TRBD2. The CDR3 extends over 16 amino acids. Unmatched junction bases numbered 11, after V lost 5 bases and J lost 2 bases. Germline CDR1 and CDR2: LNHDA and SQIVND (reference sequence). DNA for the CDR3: TGTGCCAGTAGTCCACTTCTTGGACTAGCAGCCTACGAGCAGTACTTC. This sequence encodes CASSPLLGLAAYEQYF.

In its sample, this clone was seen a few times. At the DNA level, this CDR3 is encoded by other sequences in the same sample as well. In DNA form, the CDR3 reads TGTGCCAGCAGCTTACGGTCAGGGGGGACTGAAGCTTTCTTT. Its protein is CASSLRSGGTEAFF. The gene calls are TRBV13 and TRBJ1-1, with 7 bases identical to TRBD1. CDR1 PRHDT and CDR2 FYEKMQ come from the germline V gene (reference sequence). The CDR3 spans 14 residues. The trim removed 2 bases at V and 5 bases at J, leaving 5 bases unmatched.

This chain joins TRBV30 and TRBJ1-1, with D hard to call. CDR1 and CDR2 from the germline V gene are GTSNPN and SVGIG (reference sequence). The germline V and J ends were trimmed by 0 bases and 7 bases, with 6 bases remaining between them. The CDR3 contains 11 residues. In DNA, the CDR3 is TGTGCCTGGAGTGTATACAGTGAAGCTTTCTTT. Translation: CAWSVYSEAFF.

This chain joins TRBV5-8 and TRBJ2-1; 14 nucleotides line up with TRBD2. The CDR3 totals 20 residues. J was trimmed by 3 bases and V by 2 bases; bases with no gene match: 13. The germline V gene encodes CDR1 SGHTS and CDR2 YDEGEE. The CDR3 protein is CASSFTPGRGLAGGYNEQFF. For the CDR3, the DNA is TGTGCCAGCAGCTTCACGCCGGGACGAGGACTAGCGGGAGGCTACAATGAGCAGTTCTTC.

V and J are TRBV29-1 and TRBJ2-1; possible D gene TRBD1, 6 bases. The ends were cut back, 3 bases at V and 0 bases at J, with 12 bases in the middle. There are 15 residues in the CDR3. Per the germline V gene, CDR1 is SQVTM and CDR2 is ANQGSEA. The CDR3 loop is CSVETGAISYNEQFF. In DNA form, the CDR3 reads TGCAGCGTTGAGACAGGAGCCATCTCCTACAATGAGCAGTTCTTC.

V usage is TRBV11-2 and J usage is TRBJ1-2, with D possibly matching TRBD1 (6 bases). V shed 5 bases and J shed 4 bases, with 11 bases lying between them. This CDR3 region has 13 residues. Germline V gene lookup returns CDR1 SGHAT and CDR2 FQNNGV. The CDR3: CASSRDRTYGYTF. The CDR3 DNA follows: TGTGCCAGCAGCCGTGACAGGACCTATGGCTACACCTTC. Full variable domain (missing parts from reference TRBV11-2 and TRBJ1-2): EAGVAQSPRYKIIEKRQSVAFWCNPISGHATLYWYQQILGQGPKLLIQFQNNGVVDDSQLPKDRFSAERLKGVDSTLKIQPAKLEDSAVYLCASSRDRTYGYTFGSGTRLTVV.

CDR3 residues: CASSVEWTSVYYNEQFF. The CDR3 nucleotides read TGTGCCAGCAGCGTAGAATGGACTAGCGTCTACTACAATGAGCAGTTCTTC. The V call is TRBV9, the J call TRBJ2-1, with 9 positions matching TRBD2. With 0 bases clipped from V and 3 bases from J, the junction kept 7 bases outside the gene matches. The CDR3 loop spans 17 amino acids. Per germline, CDR1 SGDLS and CDR2 YYNGEE.

The CDR3 sequence: CSVDGAGANYGYTF. CDR3 nucleotide sequence: TGCAGCGTTGACGGTGCGGGGGCGAACTATGGCTACACCTTC. The chain couples TRBV29-1 to TRBJ1-2, with D possibly matching TRBD1 (6 bases). V was pared by 3 bases and J by 2 bases, with 13 bases between. The CDR3 has 14 amino acids. Germline lookup yields CDR1 SQVTM and CDR2 ANQGSEA.

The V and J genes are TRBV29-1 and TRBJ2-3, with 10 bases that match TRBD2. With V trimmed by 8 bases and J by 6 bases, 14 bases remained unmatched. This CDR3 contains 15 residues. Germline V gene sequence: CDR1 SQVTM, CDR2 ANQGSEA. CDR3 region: CSLQVASGRLDTQYF. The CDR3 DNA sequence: TGCAGCCTCCAGGTGGCTAGCGGGAGATTGGATACGCAGTATTTT.

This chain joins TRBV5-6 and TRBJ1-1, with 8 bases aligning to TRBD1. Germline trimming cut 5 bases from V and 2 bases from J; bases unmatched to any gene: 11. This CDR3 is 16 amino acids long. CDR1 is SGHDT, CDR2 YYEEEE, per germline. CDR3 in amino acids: CASSRLRDRINTEAFF. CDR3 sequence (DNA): TGTGCCAGCAGTAGACTCCGGGACAGGATTAACACTGAAGCTTTCTTT.